The rows below give T cell receptor beta chains drawn from one sample of a study of T-cell memory formation after mild COVID-19. TCRdb reanalysed the 5' RACE reads using MiXCR and keeps one entry per CDR3 protein. The sample contains about 270,000 distinct CDR3 sequences, approximately 18% of which appear only once. The sequencing sample was made of PBMCs or a T cell subset sorted from them (not recorded which). The receptors were gathered from a man younger than 30 who had mild COVID-19 (a few samples of this study predate the infection). Cell type and time point are not known. Each CDR3 is given with its conserved first and last residue. Fields, in order: V gene, clone size, J gene, CDR3 protein. Where a row states a size, it is once, few, many or the class of an expanded clone; other rows omit it.

TRBV5-1	few	TRBJ2-2	CASSGTVSGELFF
TRBV20-1	NA	TRBJ1-1	CSARLTENTEAFF
TRBV4-1	few	TRBJ2-5	CASSQTSGEYQETQYF
TRBV7-9	few	TRBJ1-2	CASSLSIGDGYTF
TRBV15	few	TRBJ1-5	CATSRVEGQGRQPQHF
TRBV27	NA	TRBJ2-1	CASRPRQGSAEQFF
TRBV4-2	few	TRBJ2-5	CASSLPGLAGEETQYF
TRBV12-3/TRBV12-4	NA	TRBJ2-5	CASRGQGDYFETQYF
TRBV6-1	few	TRBJ2-5	CAAKTSGLRRGMETQYF
TRBV20-1	few	TRBJ2-1	CSARKGPAKDNEQFF
TRBV7-6	NA	TRBJ2-1	CASSLEAAGGPGNEQFF
TRBV4-1	many	TRBJ1-2	CASSLAQGTSYTF
TRBV10-3	once	TRBJ2-1	CATTGGENEQFF
TRBV9	few	TRBJ2-2	CASSVAGYDTGELFF
TRBV4-3	NA	TRBJ2-3	CASSHLQGASDTQYF
TRBV2	few	TRBJ1-1	CASRRAGGPKPVAFF
TRBV10-3	NA	TRBJ2-5	CAISEAPTSETQYF
TRBV4-3	few	TRBJ1-1	CASSQGGWGVQNTEAFF
TRBV15	NA	TRBJ2-1	CATSRPDRAIYNEQFF
TRBV6-6	few	TRBJ2-3	CASILTQGALFTDTQYF
TRBV6-4	many	TRBJ2-2	CASSDGETGELFF
TRBV7-2	few	TRBJ2-3	CASSLGRSQGTQYF
TRBV5-1	few	TRBJ2-1	CASSLESYEQFF
TRBV20-1	few	TRBJ1-1	CSAGKLGGTEAFF
TRBV5-1	NA	TRBJ2-3	CASSPGIQSGSRDTQYF
TRBV5-1	NA	TRBJ2-5	CASSLPTGVDETQYF
TRBV6-6	few	TRBJ1-1	CASSPGPVMNTEAFF
TRBV20-1	NA	TRBJ1-5	CSARPGTGGTYQPQHF
TRBV7-9	few	TRBJ2-5	CASSSPSPGGSVGRETQYF
TRBV27	few	TRBJ2-1	CASSLTGQSTNEQFF
TRBV21-1	NA	TRBJ2-3	CASSKGRDRGADTQYF
TRBV29-1	NA	TRBJ1-1	CSAAGGLRSGTAEAFF
TRBV4-1	few	TRBJ2-5	CASRSTKQGETQYF
TRBV5-1	NA	TRBJ2-3	CASSGWGTTDTQYF
TRBV7-9	many	TRBJ1-1	CASTIVLTEAFF
TRBV15	NA	TRBJ2-7	CATSRSPLDEQYF
TRBV6-6	NA	TRBJ2-7	CASGGQATYEQYF
TRBV5-1	NA	TRBJ2-7	CASSSGGTTYEQYF